This T cell receptor beta chain was obtained from a study of beta chain features in type 1 diabetes. The V end lost 9 bases, the J end lost 10 bases, and 16 bases lay between the germline ends. The CDR3 runs 12 residues. CDR1 is SGHVS, CDR2 FQNEAQ, per germline. A few counts support this clone. Its antigen is currently unknown. As every portion of the isolated RNA was reverse transcribed, the sequencing read expressed TCRB transcripts. Repertoires were generated with immunoSEQ multiplex PCR, while TCRdb's copy carries only in-frame clones and drops some. The sample contains 600,000 or so clones, over 10% of which appear only once. Study observations and caveats: Moderately but significantly shorter TCRB CDR3s were found in Type 1 diabetes patients in all four CD4+ subsets.

Sequenced input: naive CD4+ T cells from blood. The origin of this receptor is a young man with type 1 diabetes. This chain links TRBV7-8 with TRBJ2-1; D is perhaps TRBD1 (5 bases). The CDR3 bases are TGTGCCAGTAAAACTTCAGGGAACGAGCAGTTCTTC. Its translation: CASKTSGNEQFF.